Included here is one T cell receptor (beta chain) sequence, with context. Its target is unknown. The sample originates from a study of shared clonotypes between healthy human individuals. Overall study findings and caveats: Some clonotypes were shared by all four sorted-subset donors, while others were not shared. The non-shared ones had lower generation probabilities than the shared ones. It was observed that 5% to 6.5% of naive CD4 clonotypes were shared across a few donors.

Assay: immunoSEQ multiplex PCR; the TCRdb copy retains only in-frame clones and omits some. The sample has about 2.3 million clones; 90% to 95% are singletons. Trimming pared 0 bases from V and 1 base from J, leaving 8 bases between. The CDR3 loop spans 14 amino acids. Germline lookup yields CDR1 SGHDT and CDR2 YYEEEE. This TCR derives from a man between 18 and 29 years old in good health. Some clones in this sample may be carry-over from other donors' samples. The sequenced sample was naive CD4+ T cells from PBMCs. Subset reported: CD45RA+ positively selected. This chain links TRBV5-6 with TRBJ2-7; D is ambiguous. The DNA of the CDR3 is TGTGCCAGCAGCTTGGTGGGCAGGTCCTACGAGCAGTACTTC. Its protein is CASSLVGRSYEQYF.